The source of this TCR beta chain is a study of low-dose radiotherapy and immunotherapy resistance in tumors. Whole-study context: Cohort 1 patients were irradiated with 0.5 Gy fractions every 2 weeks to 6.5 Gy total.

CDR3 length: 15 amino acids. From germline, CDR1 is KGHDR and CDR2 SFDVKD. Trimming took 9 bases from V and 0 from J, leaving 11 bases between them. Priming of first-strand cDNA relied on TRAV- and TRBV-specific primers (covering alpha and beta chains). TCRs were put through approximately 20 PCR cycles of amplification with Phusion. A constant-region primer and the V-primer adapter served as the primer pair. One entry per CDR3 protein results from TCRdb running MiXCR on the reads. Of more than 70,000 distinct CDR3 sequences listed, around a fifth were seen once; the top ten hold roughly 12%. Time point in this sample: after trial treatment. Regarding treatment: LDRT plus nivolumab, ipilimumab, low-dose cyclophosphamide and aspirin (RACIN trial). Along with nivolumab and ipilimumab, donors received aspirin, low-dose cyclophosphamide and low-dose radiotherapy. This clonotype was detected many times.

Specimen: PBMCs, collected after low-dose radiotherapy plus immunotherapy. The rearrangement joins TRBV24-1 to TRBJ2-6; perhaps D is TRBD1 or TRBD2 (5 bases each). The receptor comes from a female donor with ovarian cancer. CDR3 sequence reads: CATGGEGSGANVLTF. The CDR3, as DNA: TGTGCCACCGGGGGTGAGGGCTCTGGGGCCAACGTCCTGACTTTC.